Here is one T cell receptor (beta chain) with its context. Its target is unknown. This sample is part of a study of cytomegalovirus exposure and HLA in healthy donors. Overall study findings and caveats: Researchers counted over 150 TCR beta chains as cytomegalovirus-associated.

The CDR3 runs to 15 residues. Germline values: CDR1 SNHLY, CDR2 FYNNEI. V lost 4 bases and J 7 bases, leaving 14 bases between the germline ends. This PCR relied on a set of 60 Vbeta primers and 13 Jbeta primers. TCRdb keeps only in-frame clones here, not all; method: immunoSEQ multiplex PCR. The data show about 150,000 clones, 85% seen once. Sequenced: PBMCs. The source of this sequence is a boy between 2 and 10 years old in good health and CMV-seronegative. The chain combines TRBV2 with TRBJ1-6; a weak D match, TRBD1 (6 bases). Written as DNA, the CDR3 is TGTGCCAGCAGTGGGGACGGGACACCGAATTCACCCCTCCACTTT. It translates to CASSGDGTPNSPLHF.